The T cell receptor beta chain described here comes from a study of T cell repertoires in cytomegalovirus infection. Background on the study: Selected CMV epitopes included recently identified HLA-C-restricted ones as well as well-studied HLA-B-restricted ones. General study findings and limits: Ex vivo responses were dominated by HLA-C-restricted CMV-specific TCR beta clonotypes.

The CDR3 contains 14 residues. V lost 2 bases and J lost 1, with 7 bases in between. Germline CDR1 and CDR2: SNHLY and FYNNEI. There are a few counts of this clonotype. No antigen is known for it. Each CDR3 protein gets one entry after TCRdb re-called the reads with MiXCR. The sample has tens of thousands of distinct CDR3 sequences; approximately 24% are singletons. This TCR came from a human donor in good health (CMV status not recorded). Some clones in this sample may be carry-over from other donors' samples. Sequencing was performed on CD8+ T cells from cultured PBMCs, taken from culture after CMV antigen stimulation. The chain joins TRBV2 to TRBJ2-3; no reliable D call. The CDR3 is CASSENGRTDTQYF. The DNA of the CDR3 is TGTGCCAGCAGTGAAAACGGACGCACAGATACGCAGTATTTT.